This T cell receptor beta chain was identified in a study of blood T cells in healthy people across ages. V was clipped by 10 bases and J by 0 bases, with 16 bases between them. The length of the CDR3 is 15 residues. In germline, CDR1 is MNHEY, CDR2 SMNVEV (reference sequence). Study outcomes and limitations: Expanded clonotype shifts may have been confounded, as the donors had an unknown CMV status.

Comment on this clonotype: What it binds is not known.

Using a J-beta primer mix together with a sample-barcoded 5' primer, a second PCR was run for roughly 6 to 12 cycles. TCRdb fed the 5' RACE reads into MiXCR, producing one record per CDR3 protein. The data contain around 970,000 distinct CDR3 sequences, 51% of them singletons. The chain has TRBV27 and TRBJ2-1; no clear D gene. The sequence came from a woman in her fifties or sixties in good health. The sequenced sample consisted of blood. The CDR3 DNA is TGTGCCACCAAAACCCTGGGGTTCTCCTACAATGAGCAGTTCTTC. Its translation is CATKTLGFSYNEQFF.